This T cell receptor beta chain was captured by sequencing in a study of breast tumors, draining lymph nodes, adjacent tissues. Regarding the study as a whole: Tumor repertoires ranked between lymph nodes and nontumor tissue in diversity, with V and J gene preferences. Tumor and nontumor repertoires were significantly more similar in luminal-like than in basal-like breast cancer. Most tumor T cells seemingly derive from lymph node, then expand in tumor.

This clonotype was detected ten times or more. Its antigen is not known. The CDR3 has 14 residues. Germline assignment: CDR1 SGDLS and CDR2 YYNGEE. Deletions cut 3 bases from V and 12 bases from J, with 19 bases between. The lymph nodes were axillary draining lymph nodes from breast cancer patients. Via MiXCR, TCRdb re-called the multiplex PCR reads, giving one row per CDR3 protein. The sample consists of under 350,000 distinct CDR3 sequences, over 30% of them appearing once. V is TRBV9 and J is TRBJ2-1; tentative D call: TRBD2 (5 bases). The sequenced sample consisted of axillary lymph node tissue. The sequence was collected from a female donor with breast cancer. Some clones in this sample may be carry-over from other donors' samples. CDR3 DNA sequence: TGTGCCAGCAGCGGTGGTGGCTATCCCCGGGGGCAGTTCTTC. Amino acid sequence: CASSGGGYPRGQFF.